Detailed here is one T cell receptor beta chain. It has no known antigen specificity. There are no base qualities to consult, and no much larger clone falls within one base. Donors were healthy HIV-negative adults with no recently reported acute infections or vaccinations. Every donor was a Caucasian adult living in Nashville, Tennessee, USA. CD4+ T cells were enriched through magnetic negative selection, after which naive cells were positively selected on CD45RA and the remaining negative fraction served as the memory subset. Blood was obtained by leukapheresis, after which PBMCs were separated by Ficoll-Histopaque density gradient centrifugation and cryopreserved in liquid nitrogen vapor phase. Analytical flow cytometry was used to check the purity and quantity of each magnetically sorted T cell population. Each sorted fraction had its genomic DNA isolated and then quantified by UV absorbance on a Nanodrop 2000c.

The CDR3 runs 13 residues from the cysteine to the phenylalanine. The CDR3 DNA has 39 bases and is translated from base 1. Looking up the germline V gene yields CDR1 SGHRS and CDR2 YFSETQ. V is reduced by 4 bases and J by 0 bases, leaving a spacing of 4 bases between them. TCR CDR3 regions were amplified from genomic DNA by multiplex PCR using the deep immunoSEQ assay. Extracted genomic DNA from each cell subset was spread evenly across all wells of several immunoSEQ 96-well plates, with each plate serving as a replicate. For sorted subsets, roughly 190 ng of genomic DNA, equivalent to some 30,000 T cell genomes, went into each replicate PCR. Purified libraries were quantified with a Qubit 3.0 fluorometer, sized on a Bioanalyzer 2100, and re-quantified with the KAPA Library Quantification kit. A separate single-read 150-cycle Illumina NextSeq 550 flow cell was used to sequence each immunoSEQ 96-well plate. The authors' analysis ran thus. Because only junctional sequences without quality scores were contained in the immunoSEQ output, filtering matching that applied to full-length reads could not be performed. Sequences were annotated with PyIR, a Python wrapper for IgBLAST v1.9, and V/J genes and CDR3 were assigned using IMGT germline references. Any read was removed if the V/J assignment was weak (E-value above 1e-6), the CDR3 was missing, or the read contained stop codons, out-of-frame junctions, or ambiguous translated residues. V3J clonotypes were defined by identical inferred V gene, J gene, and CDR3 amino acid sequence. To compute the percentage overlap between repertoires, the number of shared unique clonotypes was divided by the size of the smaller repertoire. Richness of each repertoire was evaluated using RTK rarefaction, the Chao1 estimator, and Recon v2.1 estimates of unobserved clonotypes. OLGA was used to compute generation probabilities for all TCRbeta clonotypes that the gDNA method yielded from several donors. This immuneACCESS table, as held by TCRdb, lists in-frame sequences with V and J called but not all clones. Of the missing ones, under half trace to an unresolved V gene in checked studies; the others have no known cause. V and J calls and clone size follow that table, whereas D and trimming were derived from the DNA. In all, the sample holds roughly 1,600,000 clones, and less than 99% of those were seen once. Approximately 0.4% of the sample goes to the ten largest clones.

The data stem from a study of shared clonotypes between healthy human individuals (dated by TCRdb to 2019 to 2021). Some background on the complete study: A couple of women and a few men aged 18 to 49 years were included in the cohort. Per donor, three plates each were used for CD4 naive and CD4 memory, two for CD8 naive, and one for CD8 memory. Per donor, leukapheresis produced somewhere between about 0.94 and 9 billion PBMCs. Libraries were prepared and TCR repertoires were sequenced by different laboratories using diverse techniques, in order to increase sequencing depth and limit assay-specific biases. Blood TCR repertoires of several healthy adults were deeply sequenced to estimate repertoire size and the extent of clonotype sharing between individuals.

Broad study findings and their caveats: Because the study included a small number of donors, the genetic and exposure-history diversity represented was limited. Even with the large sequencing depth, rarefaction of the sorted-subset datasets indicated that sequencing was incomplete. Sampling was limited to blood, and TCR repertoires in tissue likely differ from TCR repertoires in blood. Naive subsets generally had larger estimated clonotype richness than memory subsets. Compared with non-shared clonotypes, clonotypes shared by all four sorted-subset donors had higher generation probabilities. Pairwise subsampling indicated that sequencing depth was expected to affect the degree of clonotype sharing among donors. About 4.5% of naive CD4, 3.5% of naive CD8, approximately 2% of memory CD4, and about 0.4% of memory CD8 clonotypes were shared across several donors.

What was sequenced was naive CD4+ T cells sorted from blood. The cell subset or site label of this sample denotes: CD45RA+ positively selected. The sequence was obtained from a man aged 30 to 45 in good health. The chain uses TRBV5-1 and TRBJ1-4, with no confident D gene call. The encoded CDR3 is CASSPSTNEKLFF. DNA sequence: TGCGCCAGCAGCCCGTCAACTAATGAAAAACTGTTTTTT. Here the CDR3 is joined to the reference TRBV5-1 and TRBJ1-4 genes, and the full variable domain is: KAGVTQTPRYLIKTRGQQVTLSCSPISGHRSVSWYQQTPGQGLQFLFEYFSETQRNKGNFPGRFSGRQFSNSRSEMNVSTLELGDSALYLCASSPSTNEKLFFGSGTQLSVL.